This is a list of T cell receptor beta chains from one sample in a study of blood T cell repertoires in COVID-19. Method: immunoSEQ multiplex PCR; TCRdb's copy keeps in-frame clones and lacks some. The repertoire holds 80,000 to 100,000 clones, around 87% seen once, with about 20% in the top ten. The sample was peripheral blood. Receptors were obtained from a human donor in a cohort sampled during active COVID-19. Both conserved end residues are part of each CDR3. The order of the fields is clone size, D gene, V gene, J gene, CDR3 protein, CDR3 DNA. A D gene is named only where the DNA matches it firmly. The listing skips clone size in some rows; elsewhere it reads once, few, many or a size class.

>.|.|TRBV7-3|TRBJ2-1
CASSLSSHNEQFF
TGTGCCAGCAGCTTATCCTCTCACAATGAGCAGTTCTTC
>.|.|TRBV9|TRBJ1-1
CASSARQQNTEAFF
TGTGCCAGCAGCGCAAGACAGCAGAACACTGAAGCTTTCTTT
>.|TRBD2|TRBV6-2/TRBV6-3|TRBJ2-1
CASSWRLAGGWEQFF
TGTGCCAGCAGTTGGAGGCTAGCGGGAGGTTGGGAGCAGTTCTTC
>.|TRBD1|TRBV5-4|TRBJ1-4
CASSKGQNEKLFF
TGTGCCAGCAGCAAGGGACAGAATGAAAAACTGTTTTTT
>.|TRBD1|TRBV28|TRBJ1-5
CASRSPGQWVGPQHF
TGTGCCAGCAGATCACCGGGACAGTGGGTTGGGCCCCAGCATTTT
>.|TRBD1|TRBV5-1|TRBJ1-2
CASSLGPTGEYGYTF
TGCGCCAGCAGCTTAGGCCCTACAGGGGAATATGGCTACACCTTC
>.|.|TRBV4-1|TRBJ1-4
CASSQDEGEKLFF
TGCGCCAGCAGCCAAGATGAGGGAGAAAAACTGTTTTTT
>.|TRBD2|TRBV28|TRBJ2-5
CASSRASRRRTSGSLQETQYF
TGTGCCAGCAGTCGGGCCTCAAGGAGAAGGACTAGCGGGAGTCTCCAAGAGACCCAGTACTTC
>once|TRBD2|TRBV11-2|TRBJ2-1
CASSLNRALAGNRFF
TGTGCCAGCAGCTTAAACAGGGCCTTAGCGGGAAATAGGTTCTTC
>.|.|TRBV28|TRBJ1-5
CASSLGRKINQPQHF
TGTGCCAGCAGTTTAGGCAGGAAAATAAATCAGCCCCAGCATTTT
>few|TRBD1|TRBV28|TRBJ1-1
CASRDRVETEAFF
TGTGCCAGCAGGGACAGGGTTGAGACTGAAGCTTTCTTT
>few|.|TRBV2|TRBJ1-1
CASSKGGTEAFF
TGTGCCAGCAGCAAAGGGGGCACTGAAGCTTTCTTT
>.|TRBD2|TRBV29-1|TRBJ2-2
CSATSGRSRTGELFF
TGCAGCGCAACTAGCGGGAGGTCGAGGACCGGGGAGCTGTTTTTT
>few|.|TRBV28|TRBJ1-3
CASRRGASGNTIYF
TGTGCCAGCAGGCGGGGGGCTTCGGGGAACACCATATATTTT
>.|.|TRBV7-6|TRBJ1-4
CASSLMGGLNNEKLFF
TGTGCCAGCAGCCTCATGGGGGGGCTCAATAATGAAAAACTGTTTTTT
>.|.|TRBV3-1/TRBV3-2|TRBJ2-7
CASSPLGPSSYEQYF
TGTGCCAGCAGCCCCCTTGGTCCGAGCTCCTACGAGCAGTACTTC
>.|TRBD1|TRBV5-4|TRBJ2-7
CASSLEGGTGVREQYF
TGTGCCAGCAGCTTGGAGGGCGGGACAGGAGTTCGCGAGCAGTACTTC
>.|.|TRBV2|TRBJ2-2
CASTPRSGTGELFF
TGTGCCAGCACTCCCCGGTCGGGAACCGGGGAGCTGTTTTTT
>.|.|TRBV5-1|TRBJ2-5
CASSLLGEETQYF
TGCGCCAGCAGCTTGTTGGGAGAAGAGACCCAGTACTTC
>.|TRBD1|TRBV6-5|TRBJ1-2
CASSPGQTNYGYTF
TGTGCCAGCAGTCCGGGACAGACAAACTATGGCTACACCTTC
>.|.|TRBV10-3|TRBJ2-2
CAISEAGAVGELFF
TGTGCCATCAGTGAGGCGGGGGCGGTCGGGGAGCTGTTTTTT
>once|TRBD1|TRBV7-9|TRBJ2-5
CASSLKEVRDRQETQYF
TGTGCCAGCAGCTTAAAAGAGGTCCGGGACAGACAAGAGACCCAGTACTTC
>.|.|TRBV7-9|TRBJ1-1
CASSDAWANTEAFF
TGTGCCAGCAGTGATGCCTGGGCGAACACTGAAGCTTTCTTT
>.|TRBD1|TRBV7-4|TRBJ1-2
CASSLALVPGQGVYYGYTF
TGTGCCAGCAGCTTAGCTCTAGTCCCGGGACAGGGGGTTTATTATGGCTACACCTTC
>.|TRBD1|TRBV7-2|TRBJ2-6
CASSSPADRGTGANVLTF
TGTGCCAGCAGCTCTCCCGCCGACAGGGGGACTGGGGCCAACGTCCTGACTTTC
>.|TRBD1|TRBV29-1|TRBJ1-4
CSVEQGVGQVIF
TGCAGCGTTGAGCAGGGGGTGGGCCAGGTGATTTTT
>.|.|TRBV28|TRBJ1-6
CASSLLSGRAKDSPLHF
TGTGCCAGCAGTTTATTAAGTGGCAGGGCCAAGGATTCACCCCTCCACTTT
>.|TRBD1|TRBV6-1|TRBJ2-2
CASSEKGTGEWFTGELFF
TGTGCCAGCAGTGAAAAGGGGACAGGGGAGTGGTTCACCGGGGAGCTGTTTTTT
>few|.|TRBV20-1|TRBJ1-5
CSASDRAGAGQPQHF
TGCAGTGCTAGTGATAGGGCAGGGGCTGGTCAGCCCCAGCATTTT
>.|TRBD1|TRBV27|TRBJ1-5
CASSSGQRYSNQPQHF
TGTGCCAGCAGTTCGGGACAGCGTTATAGCAATCAGCCCCAGCATTTT
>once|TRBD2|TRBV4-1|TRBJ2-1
CASSQAGLAGPRNEQFF
TGCGCCAGCAGCCAAGCCGGACTAGCGGGGCCCCGAAATGAGCAGTTCTTC
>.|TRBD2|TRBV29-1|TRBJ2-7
CSVGTSGVYEQYF
TGCAGCGTTGGGACTAGCGGCGTCTACGAGCAGTACTTC
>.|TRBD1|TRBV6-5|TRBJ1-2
CASSSILMDRGHTF
TGTGCCAGCAGTTCCATACTAATGGACAGGGGGCACACCTTC
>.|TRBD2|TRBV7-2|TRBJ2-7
CASSPSGIAGSYEQYF
TGTGCCAGCAGCCCCAGTGGAATAGCGGGCTCCTACGAGCAGTACTTC
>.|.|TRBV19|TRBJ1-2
CASSKDSDYGYTF
TGTGCCAGTAGTAAGGACAGCGACTATGGCTACACCTTC
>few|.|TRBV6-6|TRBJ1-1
CASSYAGEAFF
TGTGCCAGCAGTTACGCAGGTGAAGCTTTCTTT
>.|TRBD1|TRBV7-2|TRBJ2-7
CASSSRTGGPGEQYF
TGTGCCAGCAGCTCACGGACAGGGGGCCCTGGTGAGCAGTACTTC
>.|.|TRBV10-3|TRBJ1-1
CAISGSGVLERNTEAFF
TGTGCCATCAGTGGGTCAGGGGTTTTAGAAAGGAACACTGAAGCTTTCTTT
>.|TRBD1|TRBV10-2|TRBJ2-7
CASISGTGGSDEQYF
TGCGCCAGCATATCCGGGACAGGGGGCTCAGATGAGCAGTACTTC
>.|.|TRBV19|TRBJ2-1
CASSISITKHNEQFF
TGTGCCAGTAGTATTTCCATAACTAAACACAATGAGCAGTTCTTC
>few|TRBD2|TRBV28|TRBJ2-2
CASSPGRSGRALRAGELFF
TGTGCCAGCAGTCCCGGACGAAGCGGGAGGGCCTTGAGGGCCGGGGAGCTGTTTTTT
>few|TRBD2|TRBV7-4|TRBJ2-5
CASSLLSLAGGPETQYF
TGTGCCAGCAGCTTACTCTCCCTAGCGGGAGGGCCGGAGACCCAGTACTTC
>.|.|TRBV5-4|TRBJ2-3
CASSLGLAGTDTQYF
TGTGCCAGCAGCTTAGGTCTAGCAGGAACAGATACGCAGTATTTT
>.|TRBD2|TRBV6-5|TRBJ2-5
CASSIRLASKETQYF
TGTGCCAGCAGCATTCGACTAGCGAGTAAAGAGACCCAGTACTTC
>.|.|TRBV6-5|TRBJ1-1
CASSYSGGTEAFF
TGTGCCAGCAGTTACTCGGGGGGGACTGAAGCTTTCTTT
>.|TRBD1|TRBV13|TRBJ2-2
CASSFLGGRTGELFF
TGTGCCAGCAGCTTCCTAGGGGGCAGGACCGGGGAGCTGTTTTTT
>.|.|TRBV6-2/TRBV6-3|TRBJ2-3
CASSRPSDSTDTQYF
TGTGCCAGCAGCCGACCTAGCGATAGCACAGATACGCAGTATTTT
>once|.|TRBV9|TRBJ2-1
CASSVVGHSYNEQFF
TGTGCCAGCAGCGTAGTAGGACACTCCTACAATGAGCAGTTCTTC
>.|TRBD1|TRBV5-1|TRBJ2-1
CASTSGSGRGHEQFF
TGCGCCAGCACATCCGGATCCGGCAGGGGGCATGAGCAGTTCTTC
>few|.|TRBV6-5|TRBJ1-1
CASKRRDGNTEAFF
TGTGCCAGCAAAAGGAGAGACGGGAACACTGAAGCTTTCTTT